The T cell receptor beta chain under discussion was sequenced for a study of T cell responses to AZD1222 COVID-19 vaccine. Germline CDR1 and CDR2: SGHKS and YYEKEE (reference sequence). The CDR3 runs to 16 residues. With 3 bases clipped from V and 3 bases from J, the junction kept 8 bases outside the gene matches. This table comes from immunoSEQ multiplex PCR, and its TCRdb copy is limited to in-frame clones, with some not included. The sample includes some 190,000 clones, around 94% of them seen just once. On this clone itself: The antigen is not known.

The study, taken as a whole, reports: Vaccination with two AZD1222 doses was followed by a rise in Spike-specific TCR breadth and depth. Baseline serostatus was positive in only a handful of AZD1222 recipients.

The clonotype originates from an adult who received the MenACWY meningococcal vaccine as a control. This chain links TRBV5-5 with TRBJ2-3; 9 bases map to TRBD2. The sequencing used peripheral blood, collected 28 days after the second dose of the MenACWY control vaccine. CDR3 sequence: CASSWGPAGGTDTQYF. The CDR3 nucleotides read TGTGCCAGCAGCTGGGGCCCAGCGGGAGGAACAGATACGCAGTATTTT.